Listed below are T cell receptor beta chains from one sample, sequenced in a study of control samples from healthy donors and cancer patients. Profiled with immunoSEQ multiplex PCR; TCRdb holds only in-frame clones, not every one. The data show around 150,000 clones, with 95% to 96% seen just once and approximately 1% held by the top ten. Sequencing was carried out using blood. Receptors originate from a woman younger than 45 in good health. CDR3s include the opening cysteine and the closing phenylalanine or tryptophan. Fields, in order: clone size, V gene, J gene, D gene, CDR3 length, CDR3 protein, CDR3 DNA. A D gene is named only where the DNA matches it firmly. Rows may omit the clone size; those that give it use once, few, many or a size class.

-	TRBV2	TRBJ1-1	-	15	CASNHPGAGNTEAFF	TGTGCCAGCAATCATCCCGGGGCTGGGAACACTGAAGCTTTCTTT
-	TRBV7-9	TRBJ1-5	-	12	CASSPDNQPQHF	TGTGCCAGCAGCCCCGACAATCAGCCCCAGCATTTT
few	TRBV5-6	TRBJ1-4	-	13	CASTSLGTEKLFF	TGTGCCAGCACTTCTTTGGGGACTGAAAAACTGTTTTTT
-	TRBV19	TRBJ1-5	TRBD1	15	CASSIGQGSNQPQHF	TGTGCCAGTAGTATCGGACAGGGGAGCAATCAGCCCCAGCATTTT
-	TRBV4-2	TRBJ1-2	-	15	CASSSGQTANYGYTF	TGTGCCAGCAGTTCCGGCCAGACGGCTAACTATGGCTACACCTTC
-	TRBV11-3	TRBJ2-5	TRBD2	17	CASSLRHAGGPEETQYF	TGTGCCAGCAGCTTAAGGCATGCGGGAGGGCCCGAAGAGACCCAGTACTTC
-	TRBV6-5	TRBJ1-3	-	12	CACEGYGNTIYF	TGTGCCTGCGAGGGGTATGGAAACACCATATATTTT
-	TRBV18	TRBJ2-5	TRBD1	11	CASSPDRAIYF	TGTGCCAGCTCACCAGACAGGGCCATATACTTC
-	TRBV25-1	TRBJ1-5	TRBD1	15	CASSGQGAGNQPQHF	TGTGCCAGCAGTGGACAGGGGGCGGGCAATCAGCCCCAGCATTTT
-	TRBV18	TRBJ2-7	TRBD1	17	CASSPLRTGGLSYEQYF	TGTGCCAGCTCACCACTCCGGACAGGGGGCCTCTCCTACGAGCAGTACTTC
-	TRBV11-2	TRBJ2-5	-	14	CASSLYLARETQYF	TGTGCCAGCAGCTTATATTTGGCGCGAGAGACCCAGTACTTC
-	TRBV6-5	TRBJ1-2	-	16	CASSYSSGFGNYGYTF	TGTGCCAGCAGTTACTCGTCAGGGTTCGGTAACTATGGCTACACCTTC
-	TRBV5-1	TRBJ1-2	-	13	CASSLTGMDGYTF	TGCGCCAGCAGCTTGACAGGGATGGATGGCTACACCTTC
once	TRBV6-5	TRBJ1-6	TRBD1	14	CASRQTGVNSPLHF	TGTGCCAGCAGGCAGACAGGGGTGAATTCACCCCTCCACTTT
once	TRBV5-4	TRBJ1-5	-	13	CASSLDSNQPQHF	TGTGCCAGCAGCTTGGACAGCAATCAGCCCCAGCATTTT
-	TRBV28	TRBJ2-7	-	11	CASSSRDEQYF	TGTGCCAGCAGTTCCCGGGACGAGCAGTACTTC
-	TRBV7-8	TRBJ1-4	-	14	CASSQMRSNEKLFF	TGTGCCAGCAGCCAAATGAGGAGTAATGAAAAACTGTTTTTT
-	TRBV6-6	TRBJ2-1	TRBD2	17	CASSGSGLAFHYNEQFF	TGTGCCAGCAGTGGATCCGGACTAGCCTTCCACTACAATGAGCAGTTCTTC
-	TRBV13	TRBJ1-1	TRBD1	16	CASSPSGRQGYTEAFF	TGTGCCAGCAGCCCTTCGGGGAGACAGGGTTACACTGAAGCTTTCTTT
-	TRBV27	TRBJ2-1	-	18	CASSSITSGVPSYNEQFF	TGTGCCAGCAGTTCGATAACTTCAGGCGTACCTTCCTACAATGAGCAGTTCTTC
-	TRBV7-3	TRBJ2-1	-	12	CASSLIGGLQFF	TGTGCCAGCAGCTTAATTGGGGGCCTGCAGTTCTTC
-	TRBV5-4	TRBJ2-3	TRBD2	17	CASSLARLAGGPDTQYF	TGTGCCAGCAGCTTGGCGCGACTAGCGGGAGGCCCAGATACGCAGTATTTT
-	TRBV5-8	TRBJ2-5	-	14	CASALRGAEETQYF	TGTGCCAGCGCCCTAAGGGGGGCGGAAGAGACCCAGTACTTC
-	TRBV3-1/TRBV3-2	TRBJ1-1	-	14	CASSHRGSNTEAFF	TGTGCCAGCAGCCACCGGGGCTCGAACACTGAAGCTTTCTTT
-	TRBV28	TRBJ2-1	TRBD2	12	CASSLRRGEQFF	TGTGCCAGCAGTTTACGGCGGGGGGAGCAGTTCTTC